The 3 T cell receptor beta chains presented below share a single source sample, sequenced in a study of cytomegalovirus exposure and HLA in healthy donors. PCR was performed using 60 Vbeta and 13 Jbeta primers. The assay was immunoSEQ multiplex PCR, and TCRdb's table has in-frame clones only and misses some. The sample contains approximately 170,000 clones, approximately 81% of which appear only once. Sequences were obtained from PBMCs. These receptors came from a boy between 2 and 10 years old in good health and CMV-seronegative.

The V and J genes are TRBV7-9 and TRBJ1-1; 10 nucleotides line up with TRBD1. CDR3 length: 14 amino acids. V was clipped by 7 bases and J by 3 bases; unmatched bases: 5. Germline-derived CDR1 and CDR2 are SEHNR and FQNEAQ (reference sequence). The CDR3 spells CASTRQGAYTEAFF. The CDR3 nucleotides read TGTGCCAGCACGCGACAGGGGGCTTACACTGAAGCTTTCTTT.

J is TRBJ2-7 and V is TRBV6-1, with D possibly being TRBD2 (6 bases). CDR3 length equals 15 residues. V was clipped by 1 base and J by 1 base, with 11 bases between them. The V gene's germline CDR1 is MNHNS and CDR2 SASEGT. Here the CDR3 DNA reads TGTGCCAGCAGTGAAGGCGCTAGCGAGTCCTACGAGCAGTACTTC. This translates into CASSEGASESYEQYF.

The genes are TRBV2 and TRBJ2-1; 8 positions match TRBD1. The CDR3 sequence is 13 residues long. After removal of 10 bases from V and 4 bases from J, the junction contained 6 bases not matched to a gene. Germline CDR1 is SNHLY and CDR2 is FYNNEI. The CDR3 region is CATPGQDYNEQFF. CDR3 DNA sequence: TGTGCCACGCCGGGACAGGATTACAATGAGCAGTTCTTC.